This record covers a single T cell receptor (beta chain). The data belong to a study of T cells in Graves' hyperthyroidism and ophthalmopathy. Researchers amplified the TCR beta CDR3 regions from RNA transcripts. Primed by the HTBI set, a first-round RT-PCR was run on the TCR CDR3. TCRdb re-derived calls from the multiplex PCR reads in MiXCR, one entry per CDR3 protein. The data contain 490,000 or so distinct CDR3 sequences, approximately 22% of them singletons. The CDR3 loop spans 14 amino acids. Trimming removed 7 bases from V and 5 bases from J, with 18 bases in between. The V gene's germline CDR1 is MNHEY and CDR2 SMNVEV (reference sequence). Thyroid ultrasound, orbital computed tomography, clinical symptoms, and serum thyroxine and TRAb underpinned diagnoses.

This receptor was obtained from a woman aged 70-85 years with Graves' ophthalmopathy. V gene TRBV27 combines with J gene TRBJ2-7, with D perhaps assigned TRBD1 or TRBD2 (5 bases each). What was sequenced was blood. The CDR3 region has the DNA TGTGCCAGCACACAAGACCCCCCGGGGCACGAGCAGTACTTC. Its translation is CASTQDPPGHEQYF.